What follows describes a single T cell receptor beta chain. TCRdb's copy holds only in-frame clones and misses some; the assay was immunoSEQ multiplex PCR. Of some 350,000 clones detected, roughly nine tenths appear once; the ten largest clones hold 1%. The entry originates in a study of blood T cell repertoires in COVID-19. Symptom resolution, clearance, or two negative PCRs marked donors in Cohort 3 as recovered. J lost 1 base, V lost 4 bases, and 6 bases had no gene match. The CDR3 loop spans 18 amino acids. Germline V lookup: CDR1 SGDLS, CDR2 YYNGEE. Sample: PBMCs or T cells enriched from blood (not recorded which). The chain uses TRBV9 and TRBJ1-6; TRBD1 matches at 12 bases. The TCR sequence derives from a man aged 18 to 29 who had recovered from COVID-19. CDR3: CASSMGTGGSSYNSPLHF. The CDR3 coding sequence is TGTGCCAGCAGCATGGGGACAGGGGGCTCTTCCTATAATTCACCCCTCCACTTT.